The next 9 T cell receptor beta chains were all read from a single sample in a study of blood T cell repertoires in COVID-19 (dated by TCRdb to 2020 to 2021). The library was obtained by the immunoSEQ multiplex PCR assay. TCRdb obtained this table from immuneACCESS and retained in-frame rearrangements with V and J assigned. These tables miss some clones; where compared with another copy, unresolved V genes account for less than half of the shortfall, and the remainder is unexplained. Present in this sample are tens of thousands of clones, roughly 88% of which were seen just once. The biggest ten clones account for around 1% of the sample. The specimen was peripheral blood. These receptors were obtained from a woman aged 45 to 65 in a cohort sampled during active COVID-19.

This chain joins TRBV5-1 and TRBJ2-5; 8 bases map to TRBD2. Looked up from germline, CDR1 is SGHRS and CDR2 is YFSETQ. The CDR3 sequence is 14 residues long. The J segment lost 2 bases and the V segment lost 4 bases, leaving 4 bases of the junction unmatched. CDR3 bases: TGCGCCAGCAGCCTATCGGGAGGGCAAGAGACCCAGTACTTC. It yields the protein CASSLSGGQETQYF. The whole variable domain, remainder taken from reference TRBV5-1 and TRBJ2-5, is KAGVTQTPRYLIKTRGQQVTLSCSPISGHRSVSWYQQTPGQGLQFLFEYFSETQRNKGNFPGRFSGRQFSNSRSEMNVSTLELGDSALYLCASSLSGGQETQYFGPGTRLLVL.

The chain carries TRBV9 and TRBJ2-3, with 7 bases that match TRBD2. V shed 3 bases and J 6 bases; nucleotides not matched to a gene: 10. Germline CDR1 reads SGDLS; CDR2 reads YYNGEE. The CDR3 spans 15 residues. CDR3: CASSAEAGLPDTQYF. The DNA of the CDR3 is TGTGCCAGCAGCGCTGAAGCGGGACTACCCGATACGCAGTATTTT.

J is TRBJ2-3 and V is TRBV28, with 8 bases fitting TRBD2. CDR3 length: 17 amino acids. The germline V gene encodes CDR1 MDHEN and CDR2 SYDVKM. After removal of 7 bases from V and 0 bases from J, the junction contained 12 bases not matched to a gene. For the CDR3, the DNA is TGTGCCAGCAACCCCCATGGGAGCGGGAGCAGCACAGATACGCAGTATTTT. Encoded protein: CASNPHGSGSSTDTQYF.

The rearrangement links TRBV7-9 to TRBJ2-2; 7 bases fit TRBD2. The germline CDR1 and CDR2 sequences are SEHNR and FQNEAQ (reference sequence). Trimming took 2 bases from V and 5 from J; bases not matched to a gene: 8. There are 16 residues in the CDR3. The CDR3 DNA sequence: TGTGCCAGCAGCTTACTAGCGGCCCCAAGGACCGGGGAGCTGTTTTTT. As protein: CASSLLAAPRTGELFF.

The chain joins TRBV18 to TRBJ1-4; D unclear. Germline CDR1 reads KGHSH; CDR2 reads LQKENI. The CDR3 covers 16 residues. V dropped 3 bases and J dropped 3 bases, with 14 bases sitting between them. CDR3 sequence reads: CASSPLGYEANEKLFF. CDR3 nucleotides: TGTGCCAGCTCACCGTTAGGTTACGAGGCTAATGAAAAACTGTTTTTT. The variable domain in full, with the rest retrieved from reference TRBV18 and TRBJ1-4, is NAGVMQNPRHLVRRRGQEARLRCSPMKGHSHVYWYRQLPEEGLKFMVYLQKENIIDESGMPKERFSAEFPKEGPSILRIQQVVRGDSAAYFCASSPLGYEANEKLFFGSGTQLSVL.

V and J are TRBV29-1 and TRBJ1-1, with a possible D match to TRBD1 (6 bases). Germline CDR1 SQVTM, CDR2 ANQGSEA. This CDR3 is 13 amino acids long. Trimming shortened V by 6 bases and J by 2 bases, and 13 bases separated the two germline ends. For the CDR3, the DNA is TGCAGCGTCCTTTACAGGGTAAACACTGAAGCTTTCTTT. This translates into CSVLYRVNTEAFF.

The CDR3 here is CASSMGSGGAGSNQPQHF. DNA for the CDR3: TGTGCCAGTAGTATGGGGTCAGGGGGCGCGGGGAGCAATCAGCCCCAGCATTTT. This sequence joins TRBV19 and TRBJ1-5, with 8 bases identical to TRBD1. V shed 3 bases and J 1 base; nucleotides not matched to a gene: 11. Germline loops: CDR1 LNHDA, CDR2 SQIVND (reference sequence). There are 18 residues in the CDR3.

The gene calls are TRBV10-1 and TRBJ2-1, with 15 bases lining up with TRBD2. CDR1 and CDR2 from the germline V gene are WNHNN and SYGVQD (reference sequence). The junction had 16 bases not matched to a gene; V was cut back by 6 bases and J by 10 bases. This CDR3 has 18 amino acids. CDR3 protein: CASSSGLAGGSRLYEQFF. CDR3 in DNA: TGCGCCAGCAGCTCTGGACTAGCGGGAGGGTCCCGTTTGTACGAGCAGTTCTTC.

This sequence joins TRBV5-1 and TRBJ2-7; D perhaps matches TRBD1 (6 bases). This CDR3 is 13 amino acids long. Trimming took 5 bases from V and 5 from J, leaving 14 bases between them. Per the germline V gene, CDR1 is SGHRS and CDR2 is YFSETQ. This CDR3 reads CASSTGTRNEQYF. The CDR3, as DNA: TGCGCCAGCAGTACAGGGACGAGAAACGAGCAGTACTTC.